This T cell receptor (beta chain) was sequenced in a study of blood T cells in healthy people across ages. The V and J ends lost 4 bases and 1 base respectively, with 11 bases between them. CDR3 length equals 14 residues. Germline-derived CDR1 and CDR2 are SGHRS and YFSETQ. A second roughly 6 to 11 cycle PCR used barcoded and J-beta primers. TCRdb re-called the 5' RACE reads through MiXCR, storing one row per CDR3 protein. The table includes about 1.5 million distinct CDR3 sequences, around 39% detected once. A remark on this clonotype: What it binds is not known.

Study observations and caveats: As naive T cell percentage varied, TCR beta diversity correlated strongly with it.

This TCR came from a woman aged 18-29 years in good health. The specimen was blood. V and J are TRBV5-1 and TRBJ2-5; no definite D call. Here the CDR3 reads CASSPLRTQETQYF. DNA of the CDR3: TGCGCCAGCAGCCCACTAAGGACCCAAGAGACCCAGTACTTC.